Shown below are 31 T cell receptor beta chains from a single sample sequenced in a study of T cell clonality in common variable immunodeficiency. Clones were sequenced by immunoSEQ multiplex PCR, and TCRdb holds only the in-frame ones, with some missing. This sample has 35,000 to 45,000 clones, each found more than once. Sequencing was carried out using peripheral blood mononuclear cells. The receptors stem from a person aged 18 to 70 in good health.

This clone has ten or more counts. The read stops 3 residues short of the end of the CDR3; the missing end is completed from the germline J gene. The chain combines TRBV19 with TRBJ2-5; D might be TRBD1 (6 bases). V lost 3 bases and J lost 0, with 14 bases in between. The CDR3 runs to 16 residues. From germline, CDR1 is LNHDA and CDR2 SQIVND (reference sequence). The DNA read from the CDR3 is TGTGCCAGTAGTATTTTCGGGACACAGTACCAAGAGACC. This codes for CASSIFGTQYQET. In full, the CDR3 is CASSIFGTQYQETQYF.

This clone appeared many times. The read ends 3 residues early relative to the CDR3; the germline J gene fills the gap. The chain couples TRBV20-1 to TRBJ1-1; 10 bases are a match to TRBD1. Germline assignment: CDR1 DFQATT and CDR2 SNEGSKA (reference sequence). J was trimmed by 0 bases and V by 5 bases; bases with no gene match: 0. CDR3 size: 13 residues. The CDR3 bases that were read are TGCAGTGCTGACAGGGGGCTGAACACTGAA. This encodes CSADRGLNTE. The entire CDR3 protein is CSADRGLNTEAFF.

Ten or more counts support this clone. The read is 3 residues too short to cover the CDR3 end, so that end is filled in from the germline J gene. The chain joins TRBV19 to TRBJ1-2; no clear D. The V end lost 7 bases, the J end lost 7 bases, and 22 bases lay between the germline ends. The length of the CDR3 is 15 residues. The V gene's germline CDR1 is LNHDA and CDR2 SQIVND (reference sequence). CDR3 bases read: TGTGCCAGTACGGCGTCCCCTGGTCGGGTTGGTGGC. Protein sequence: CASTASPGRVGG. The whole CDR3 reads CASTASPGRVGGYTF.

Ten or more counts support this clone. Read coverage stops 3 residues before the CDR3 terminus; the germline J gene supplies the remainder. V is TRBV30 and J is TRBJ1-2; weak D call: TRBD1 (6 bases). Trimming left V 2 bases short and J 4 bases short, with 17 bases between. This CDR3 spans 15 amino acids. Germline CDR1 GTSNPN, CDR2 SVGIG (reference sequence). The covered CDR3 bases are TGTGCCTGGAGTTTTTTGGAACAGGGTCGCTATGGC. It yields the protein CAWSFLEQGRYG. The whole CDR3 sequence reads CAWSFLEQGRYGYTF.

This clone was seen at least ten times. The CDR3 here is CSAVPGTSADSYEQYF. CDR3 DNA, as far as it was read: TGCAGTGCGGTACCCGGGACTAGCGCGGACTCCTACGAG. The genes are TRBV20-1 and TRBJ2-7; 10 nucleotides agree with TRBD2. The read ends 3 residues early relative to the CDR3; the germline J gene fills the gap. The CDR3 runs to 16 residues. The germline V gene encodes CDR1 DFQATT and CDR2 SNEGSKA (reference sequence). The ends lost 6 bases at V and 0 bases at J; junction bases unmatched: 11.

On this clone itself: From the germline J gene comes the end of the CDR3, since the read stops 3 residues before it. The chain joins TRBV30 to TRBJ1-2; TRBD1 agrees at 9 bases. The CDR3 totals 13 residues. The V gene's germline CDR1 is GTSNPN and CDR2 SVGIG (reference sequence). The covered CDR3 bases are TGTGCCTGGAGTGAAGGGACAGGGTCCGAC. Protein sequence: CAWSEGTGSD. The full CDR3 protein is CAWSEGTGSDYTF.

In its sample, this clone was seen many times. The read stops 3 residues short of the end of the CDR3; the missing end is completed from the germline J gene. The chain is built from TRBV30 and TRBJ1-3, with 7 nucleotides matching TRBD1. Germline CDR1 and CDR2: GTSNPN and SVGIG (reference sequence). The CDR3 covers 16 residues. J lost 1 base, V lost 0 bases, and 6 bases had no gene match. The CDR3 spells CAWSVAGTVSGNTIYF. Incomplete CDR3 DNA: TGTGCCTGGAGTGTCGCAGGGACAGTTTCTGGAAACACC.

Ten or more counts support this clone. Sequencing ends 3 residues short of the CDR3 end; the germline J gene provides the rest. V and J are TRBV20-1 and TRBJ1-4; weak D call: TRBD1 (6 bases). The CDR3 covers 11 residues. Trimming pared 5 bases from V and 8 bases from J, leaving 9 bases between. The germline V gene has CDR1 DFQATT and CDR2 SNEGSKA (reference sequence). The chain's CDR3 is CSAPDREKLFF. Partial CDR3 DNA: TGCAGTGCTCCTGACAGGGAAAAA.

This clone was found many times. The read ends 3 residues before the CDR3 terminus; that terminus is restored from the germline J gene. This chain uses TRBV5-4 with TRBJ1-3; perhaps TRBD1 as D (6 bases). This CDR3 is built from 15 residues. V lost 2 bases and J lost 2, with 11 bases in between. The V gene's germline CDR1 is SGHNT and CDR2 YYREEE (reference sequence). This CDR3 is CASSLWTETGNTIYF. The covered CDR3 bases are TGTGCCAGCAGCTTATGGACAGAGACTGGAAACACC.

There are many counts of this clone. The CDR3 end falls 3 residues outside the read, so it is completed with the germline J gene. V and J are TRBV2 and TRBJ2-1; 11 bases fit TRBD2. Trimming took 2 bases from V and 6 from J; bases not matched to a gene: 3. CDR1 and CDR2 from the germline V gene are SNHLY and FYNNEI. This CDR3 has 15 residues. Partial CDR3 DNA: TGTGCCAGCAGTGAACCGGGACTAGCGGTCAATGAG. Translating it yields CASSEPGLAVNE. In full, the CDR3 is CASSEPGLAVNEQFF.

This clone showed up many times. Partial CDR3 DNA: TGCGCCAGCAGCTTGGCCTCGCGGGAGACTGGGGTCACCTACGAG. It translates to CASSLASRETGVTYE. The entire CDR3 is CASSLASRETGVTYEQYF. The chain recombines TRBV5-1 with TRBJ2-7; 7 bases agree with TRBD2. With the read ending 3 residues before the CDR3 end, the germline J gene is used to fill in that end. Germline V gene data show CDR1 as SGHRS and CDR2 as YFSETQ. The J segment lost 2 bases and the V segment lost 0 bases, leaving 14 bases of the junction unmatched. The CDR3 has 18 residues.

This clone was recorded at least ten times. The read is 3 residues too short to cover the CDR3 end, so that end is filled in from the germline J gene. The rearrangement links TRBV7-9 to TRBJ1-2; 7 bases are shared with TRBD1. With V trimmed by 1 base and J by 7 bases, 3 bases remained unmatched. Germline values: CDR1 SEHNR, CDR2 FQNEAQ (reference sequence). The CDR3 extends over 13 amino acids. The sequenced part of the CDR3 DNA is TGTGCCAGCAGCTTAGGACAGGGATTTGGC. Translated: CASSLGQGFG. The CDR3, in full, reads CASSLGQGFGYTF.

This clone was counted a few times. The read halts 3 residues ahead of the CDR3 end, with the missing end drawn from the germline J gene. The V call is TRBV30, the J call TRBJ1-2; weak D call: TRBD1 (6 bases). Germline V CDR1 and CDR2: GTSNPN, SVGIG (reference sequence). CDR3 length: 14 amino acids. CDR3 residues: CAWSLGQGTYDYTF. The part of the CDR3 DNA that was read is TGTGCCTGGAGCTTAGGGCAGGGGACCTACGAC. The whole variable domain, remainder taken from reference TRBV30 and TRBJ1-2, is SQTIHQWPATLVQPVGSPLSLECTVEGTSNPNLYWYRQAAGRGLQLLFYSVGIGQISSEVPQNLSASRPQDRQFILSSKKLLLSDSGFYLCAWSLGQGTYDYTFGSGTRLTVV.

Sample share makes this clone medium-sized. The DNA ends 3 residues before the CDR3 does, and the rest of the CDR3 is filled in from the germline J gene. This sequence joins TRBV20-1 and TRBJ2-2; 8 bases are shared with TRBD1. The V gene's germline CDR1 is DFQATT and CDR2 SNEGSKA (reference sequence). The CDR3 consists of 15 residues. V lost 5 bases and J lost 3; bases outside the gene matches: 8. The CDR3 region is CSAFPETGDTGELFF. Partial CDR3 DNA: TGCAGTGCTTTCCCGGAGACAGGGGACACCGGGGAG.

There are many counts of this clone. The CDR3 end lies 3 residues beyond the end of the read and is filled in from the germline J gene. The rearrangement links TRBV5-1 to TRBJ1-3; TRBD1 is a possible D gene (5 bases). This CDR3 comprises 14 residues. Germline values: CDR1 SGHRS, CDR2 YFSETQ. Trimming left V 4 bases short and J 4 bases short, with 12 bases between. The covered CDR3 bases are TGCGCCAGCAGCGGACCCTCAGGGGGAAACACC. Its protein is CASSGPSGGNT. The CDR3 as a whole reads CASSGPSGGNTIYF.

Regarding this clone: The read terminates 3 residues before the CDR3 end, so the remaining end is supplied by the germline J gene. The chain employs TRBV7-9 and TRBJ1-2; TRBD1 aligns across 8 bases. Per germline, CDR1 SEHNR and CDR2 FQNEAQ (reference sequence). The CDR3 spans 13 residues. CDR3 region: CASSPGTGYDYTF. The sequenced part of the CDR3 DNA is TGTGCCAGCAGCCCCGGGACAGGCTACGAC.

The table lists this clone with many counts. The part of the CDR3 DNA that was read is TGTGCTAGTGTAGCGGGAGTCTCCTACAATGAG. Protein product: CASVAGVSYNE. In full, the CDR3 reads CASVAGVSYNEQFF. This chain uses TRBV12-5 with TRBJ2-1, with 9 positions matching TRBD2. Read sequence stops 3 residues before the CDR3 end, and the germline J gene provides the missing end. After removal of 7 bases from V and 0 bases from J, the junction contained 1 base not matched to a gene. The CDR3 runs 14 residues. Germline loops: CDR1 LGHNT, CDR2 FRNRAP.

This clone was counted ten times or more. The sequenced fragment ends 3 residues before the CDR3 boundary, so the rest is inferred from the germline J gene. The chain is built from TRBV2 and TRBJ1-1, with D perhaps TRBD1 (6 bases). The V end was cut by 2 bases, the J end by 0 bases, with 10 bases between. This CDR3 is 15 amino acids long. Germline V gene data show CDR1 as SNHLY and CDR2 as FYNNEI. CDR3 in amino acids: CASSEQGYMNTEAFF. The CDR3 DNA, read in part, is TGTGCCAGCAGTGAACAGGGGTACATGAACACTGAA.

This clone has at least ten counts. The CDR3 DNA, read in part, is TGTGCCAGTAGTGCAATAACAGGGCCCAACGTC. Residues: CASSAITGPNV. The CDR3, in full, reads CASSAITGPNVLTF. This chain links TRBV19 with TRBJ2-6; weak D call: TRBD1 (6 bases). The read finishes 3 residues shy of the CDR3 end, and the germline J gene is used to complete it. The V end lost 5 bases, the J end lost 8 bases, and 13 bases lay between the germline ends. Germline CDR1 LNHDA, CDR2 SQIVND (reference sequence). The CDR3 runs to 14 residues.

At least ten counts were recorded for this clone. The read halts 3 residues ahead of the CDR3 end, with the missing end drawn from the germline J gene. V is TRBV20-1 and J is TRBJ1-5; 10 nucleotides line up with TRBD1. Germline CDR1 is DFQATT and CDR2 is SNEGSKA (reference sequence). The CDR3 is made up of 13 amino acids. Unmatched junction bases numbered 8, after V lost 7 bases and J lost 8 bases. Partial CDR3 DNA: TGCAGTGTTTTATCCGGGACAGGGGAGCCC. Amino acid sequence: CSVLSGTGEP. The CDR3, in full, reads CSVLSGTGEPQHF.

This clone was recorded many times. The read finishes 3 residues shy of the CDR3 end, and the germline J gene is used to complete it. This chain connects TRBV29-1 to TRBJ2-3; the match to TRBD2 covers 12 bases. Trimming cost V 3 bases and J 5 bases; bases outside gene matches: 3. From germline, CDR1 is SQVTM and CDR2 ANQGSEA. The CDR3 contains 14 residues. The CDR3 bases that were read are TGCAGCGTTGAGGCGGGACTAGCGGGAGATACG. This translates into CSVEAGLAGDT. The full CDR3 sequence reads CSVEAGLAGDTQYF.

This clone came up many times. The read finishes 3 residues shy of the CDR3 end, and the germline J gene is used to complete it. The rearrangement links TRBV7-9 to TRBJ1-1; D is unresolved. Germline V lookup: CDR1 SEHNR, CDR2 FQNEAQ (reference sequence). V lost 3 bases to trimming and J lost 1 base, with 6 bases between them. The CDR3 runs 13 residues. The CDR3 protein is CASSLNSNTEAFF. Partial CDR3 DNA: TGTGCCAGCAGCTTGAACTCGAACACTGAA.

This clone came up a few times. Read sequence stops 3 residues before the CDR3 end, and the germline J gene provides the missing end. V gene TRBV2 combines with J gene TRBJ2-7, with TRBD1 matching over 9 bases. The CDR3 totals 14 residues. The trim removed 5 bases at V and 2 bases at J, leaving 4 bases unmatched. Germline V gene lookup returns CDR1 SNHLY and CDR2 FYNNEI. The CDR3 reads CASSNRGRTYEQYF. The covered CDR3 bases are TGTGCCAGCAGTAACAGGGGGCGGACCTACGAG.

This clone was found many times. The CDR3 end falls 3 residues outside the read, so it is completed with the germline J gene. The V gene is TRBV7-9, the J gene TRBJ2-5, with 10 bases fitting TRBD2. With 5 bases clipped from V and 5 bases from J, the junction kept 5 bases outside the gene matches. The germline V gene encodes CDR1 SEHNR and CDR2 FQNEAQ (reference sequence). This CDR3 has 14 residues. This CDR3 reads CASSPSGSRETQYF. The CDR3 DNA, read in part, is TGTGCCAGCAGCCCTAGCGGGAGTCGGGAGACC.

This clone occurred many times. Read coverage stops 3 residues before the CDR3 terminus; the germline J gene supplies the remainder. The rearrangement uses TRBV6-4 and TRBJ2-1; the D is unclear. CDR1 MRHNA and CDR2 SNTAGT come from the germline V gene. V was pared by 0 bases and J by 7 bases, with 7 bases between. The CDR3 extends over 13 amino acids. Incomplete CDR3 DNA: TGTGCCAGCAGTGACTCGCCCCAGAATGAG. Translated: CASSDSPQNE. In full, the CDR3 reads CASSDSPQNEQFF.

This clone was recorded many times. Sequencing ends 3 residues short of the CDR3 end; the germline J gene provides the rest. The V gene is TRBV20-1, the J gene TRBJ2-2; D possibly corresponds to TRBD1 (5 bases). Germline CDR1 is DFQATT and CDR2 is SNEGSKA (reference sequence). The length of the CDR3 is 13 residues. Trimming stripped 6 bases from V and 5 bases from J, with 13 bases between. CDR3 sequence reads: CSASIRQTGELFF. The sequenced part of the CDR3 DNA is TGCAGTGCCTCGATAAGACAGACCGGGGAG.

This clone was observed many times. The read terminates 3 residues before the CDR3 end, so the remaining end is supplied by the germline J gene. This chain joins TRBV5-1 and TRBJ2-5, with 7 positions matching TRBD2. CDR3 length equals 13 residues. The germline gives CDR1 SGHRS, CDR2 YFSETQ. V gave up 4 bases and J gave up 4 bases; unmatched junction bases: 4. CDR3 DNA, as far as it was read: TGCGCCAGCAGCGCGGGACTACGAGAGACC. Translating gives CASSAGLRET. The CDR3 reads in full as CASSAGLRETQYF.

This clone was observed a few times. The missing CDR3 end, 3 residues past where the read stops, is filled in from the germline J gene. The rearrangement links TRBV20-1 to TRBJ2-3; D is undetermined. CDR1 and CDR2 (germline): DFQATT, SNEGSKA (reference sequence). The CDR3 contains 13 residues. The CDR3 bases that were read are TGCAGTGCTAGTCGGGTAGCTGGAGAGACG. Amino acid sequence: CSASRVAGET. The CDR3 in full is CSASRVAGETQYF.

This clone was found many times. Read data end 3 residues before the CDR3 end; the end is taken from the germline J gene. The rearrangement joins TRBV20-1 to TRBJ2-3; no reliable D call. The CDR3 spans 12 residues. V was cut by 2 bases and J by 4 bases, with 7 bases left in between. CDR1 and CDR2 from the germline V gene are DFQATT and SNEGSKA (reference sequence). The sequenced part of the CDR3 DNA is TGCAGTGCTAGACAGTCCCCAGATACG. Its translation: CSARQSPDT. The whole CDR3 sequence is CSARQSPDTQYF.

About this clone itself: The CDR3 is cut off 3 residues early in the read; its end comes from the germline J gene. This chain joins TRBV11-2 and TRBJ2-4; 7 nucleotides match TRBD1. This CDR3 has 14 residues. From germline, CDR1 is SGHAT and CDR2 FQNNGV. The CDR3: CASSSSPEGAIQYF. CDR3 bases read: TGTGCCAGCAGCTCATCCCCTGAGGGGGCAATT.

In this sample, this clone turned up many times. The read ends 3 residues before the CDR3 terminus; that terminus is restored from the germline J gene. J is TRBJ2-2 and V is TRBV6-2 or TRBV6-3; D unclear. This CDR3 has 13 residues. The germline V gene encodes CDR1 MNHEY and CDR2 SVGEGT. Trimming removed 10 bases from V and 4 bases from J, with 13 bases in between. The sequenced part of the CDR3 DNA is TGTGCCACCAGAGAACAGAGCACCGGGGAG. It translates to CATREQSTGE. The entire CDR3 protein reads CATREQSTGELFF.